This entry lists 13 T cell receptor beta chains sequenced from one sample in a study of tissue T cells after allogeneic stem cell transplantation. Here immunoSEQ multiplex PCR was the method, and the copy in TCRdb shows in-frame clones only, minus some. The sample holds more than 40,000 clones, about three quarters seen once. Sequencing was performed on sorted cells pooled from one or two spleens. These receptors were taken from a pool of C57BL/6 mice in good health.

This clone was seen only once. Mouse gene names and germline throughout. The read terminates 1 residue ahead of where the CDR3 ends, so the germline J gene completes it. The chain is built from TRBV17 and TRBJ2-5, with D unclear. The CDR3 spans 14 residues. V was pared by 2 bases and J by 0 bases, with 6 bases between. The germline CDR1 and CDR2 sequences are MNHDT and YYDKIL. The CDR3 DNA, read in part, is TGTGCTAGCAGTAGACAGGATAACCAAGACACCCAGTAC. As protein: CASSRQDNQDTQY. The whole CDR3 sequence is CASSRQDNQDTQYF.

This clone was observed once. Genes and germline are mouse. The CDR3 end falls 1 residue outside the read, so it is completed with the germline J gene. This chain connects TRBV20 to TRBJ1-3; no reliable D call. Looked up from germline, CDR1 is GFQATS and CDR2 is STVNSAI. Trimming pared 3 bases from V and 0 bases from J, leaving 3 bases between. The CDR3 length is 12 residues. The part of the CDR3 DNA that was read is TGTGGTGCTAGACATTCTGGAAATACGCTCTAT. Its translation: CGARHSGNTLY. The whole CDR3 sequence reads CGARHSGNTLYF.

A remark on this clone: Germline and genes: mouse. Read sequence stops 1 residue before the CDR3 end, and the germline J gene provides the missing end. The chain employs TRBV13-3 and TRBJ2-5; 7 positions agree with TRBD2. CDR1 is NNHDY, CDR2 SYVADS, per germline. There are 14 residues in the CDR3. With V trimmed by 5 bases and J by 1 base, 4 bases remained unmatched. The CDR3 reads CASRRLGDQDTQYF. The sequenced CDR3 bases are TGTGCCAGCAGACGACTGGGAGACCAAGACACCCAGTAC. Looking up the rest from reference TRBV13-3 and TRBJ2-5 gives the full variable domain: EAAVTQSPRSKVAVTGGKVTLSCHQTNNHDYMYWYRQDTGHGLRLIHYSYVADSTEKGDIPDGYKASRPSQENFSLILELASLSQTAVYFCASRRLGDQDTQYFGPGTRLLVL.

A remark on this clone: Here the gene names and germline are mouse. The read comes to an end 1 residue before the CDR3 does, leaving the germline J gene to fill in the end. This chain connects TRBV12-2 to TRBJ1-1; D gene unclear. The CDR3 length is 14 residues. In germline, CDR1 is SGHLS, CDR2 HYDKME. The V and J ends lost 2 bases and 0 bases respectively, with 9 bases between them. The CDR3 bases that were read are TGTGCCAGCTCTCCCCACAATGCAAACACAGAAGTCTTC. Translating gives CASSPHNANTEVF. The entire CDR3 is CASSPHNANTEVFF.

Only a few counts were recorded for this clone. The gene names here belong to mouse. Read data end 1 residue before the CDR3 end; the end is taken from the germline J gene. V is TRBV13-1 and J is TRBJ2-7; 10 bases agree with TRBD2. CDR1 is NSHNY, CDR2 SYGAGN, per germline. V shed 2 bases, J shed 3 bases, and the junction held 5 bases outside the gene matches. This CDR3 is 15 amino acids long. CDR3 residues: CASSEAGTGDYEQYF. The covered CDR3 bases are TGTGCCAGCAGTGAGGCCGGGACTGGGGACTATGAACAGTAC.

Turning to this clone: Gene names follow the mouse nomenclature. The read terminates 1 residue before the CDR3 end, so the remaining end is supplied by the germline J gene. The J gene is TRBJ2-4, the V gene TRBV31; D gene ambiguous. Germline V CDR1 and CDR2: GKSSPN, SITVG. The length of the CDR3 is 12 residues. With 0 bases removed from V and 2 bases from J, the gap between germline ends came to 3 bases. The sequenced part of the CDR3 DNA is TGTGCCTGGAGTCTATATCAAAACACCTTGTAC. Translated: CAWSLYQNTLY. The whole CDR3 protein is CAWSLYQNTLYF.

Concerning this clone itself: Gene names refer to mouse genes. The read ends 1 residue before the CDR3 terminus; that terminus is restored from the germline J gene. The V gene is TRBV19, the J gene TRBJ2-1; 7 bases align to TRBD2. J gave up 4 bases and V 4 bases, and 5 bases lay outside the gene matches. The CDR3 is 14 residues long. Germline V lookup: CDR1 FNHDT, CDR2 SITEND (reference sequence). The CDR3 is CASSPLGLYAEQFF. The sequenced CDR3 bases are TGTGCCAGCAGTCCACTGGGGTTGTATGCTGAGCAGTTC. Together with reference TRBV19 and TRBJ2-1, the CDR3 gives the full variable domain: GGIITQTPKFLIGQEGQKLTLKCQQNFNHDTMYWYRQDSGKGLRLIYYSITENDLQKGDLSEGYDASREKKSSFSLTVTSAQKNEMAVFLCASSPLGLYAEQFFGPGTRLTVL.

As for this clone: Genes and germline are mouse. The read terminates 1 residue before the CDR3 end, so the remaining end is supplied by the germline J gene. This chain uses TRBV13-3 with TRBJ2-5; 11 bases line up with TRBD2. Germline CDR1 and CDR2: NNHDY and SYVADS. The CDR3 is 14 amino acids. Trimming took 3 bases from V and 4 from J; bases not matched to a gene: 1. This CDR3 reads CASSVTGGEDTQYF. The DNA read from the CDR3 is TGTGCCAGCAGTGTGACTGGGGGGGAAGACACCCAGTAC.

In the case of this clone: Mouse gene names apply. The read falls 1 residue short of the CDR3 end, and the missing part is taken from the germline J gene. The chain is built from TRBV31 and TRBJ1-4; D is unresolved. V was clipped by 0 bases and J by 1 base, with 6 bases between them. The CDR3 is 14 amino acids. CDR1 GKSSPN and CDR2 SITVG come from the germline V gene. The CDR3 here is CAWSLVTSNERLFF. The sequenced CDR3 bases are TGTGCCTGGAGTCTAGTCACTTCCAACGAAAGATTATTT.

With regard to this clone: Gene names denote mouse genes. The read terminates 1 residue before the CDR3 end, so the remaining end is supplied by the germline J gene. This chain uses TRBV29 with TRBJ2-5; 7 bases map to TRBD2. The CDR3 loop spans 15 amino acids. V trimming: 2 bases; J trimming: 2 bases; junction bases outside the gene matches: 4. Germline CDR1 MSHET, CDR2 SYDVDS. The sequenced part of the CDR3 DNA is TGTGCTAGCAGTTTAGGGGGGGTCGGCCAAGACACCCAGTAC. It translates to CASSLGGVGQDTQY. The whole CDR3 protein reads CASSLGGVGQDTQYF.

This clone has just a few counts. Gene names are mouse gene names. The read ends 1 residue shy of where the CDR3 ends; the end is completed using the germline J gene. V gene TRBV3 combines with J gene TRBJ2-7; no firm D call. The V end lost 2 bases, the J end lost 1 base, and 6 bases lay between the germline ends. This CDR3 spans 13 amino acids. CDR1 is SNHLY, CDR2 FYNGKV, per germline (reference sequence). This chain's CDR3 is CASSLRQSYEQYF. Incomplete CDR3 DNA: TGTGCCAGCAGCTTAAGACAATCCTATGAACAGTAC.

This clone has just one count. Genes and germline are mouse. The read halts 1 residue ahead of the CDR3 end, with the missing end drawn from the germline J gene. The rearrangement uses TRBV2 and TRBJ1-4; D remains unclear. Trimming took off 0 bases at V and 0 bases at J, with 5 bases between the two ends. Germline values: CDR1 LGHNA, CDR2 YSYQKL. The CDR3 has 15 residues. The DNA read from the CDR3 is TGTGCCAGCAGCCAAGAAAGTTTTTCCAACGAAAGATTATTT. Translation: CASSQESFSNERLF. The full CDR3 protein reads CASSQESFSNERLFF.

With regard to this clone: Gene names are the mouse ones. The read finishes 1 residue shy of the CDR3 end, and the germline J gene is used to complete it. V gene TRBV31 combines with J gene TRBJ1-1; 7 bases match TRBD1. Germline CDR1 reads GKSSPN; CDR2 reads SITVG. V lost 5 bases, J lost 1 base, and 1 base stayed unmatched. The CDR3 length is 12 residues. CDR3 in amino acids: CAWGDRNTEVFF. The covered CDR3 bases are TGTGCCTGGGGGGACAGAAACACAGAAGTCTTC.